Below are 25 T cell receptor beta chains sequenced from a single sample in a study of cytomegalovirus exposure and HLA in healthy donors. The PCR was carried out with 60 Vbeta primers and 13 Jbeta primers. This table comes from immunoSEQ multiplex PCR, and its TCRdb copy is limited to in-frame clones, with some not included. Among about 200,000 clones listed, approximately 86% were seen once. Sequencing used PBMCs. All receptors come from a woman younger than 45 in good health and CMV-seronegative.

V usage is TRBV28 and J usage is TRBJ2-7, with 12 nucleotides matching TRBD1. Trimming took 7 bases from V and 6 from J; bases not matched to a gene: 7. This CDR3 has 14 residues. Germline V gene lookup returns CDR1 MDHEN and CDR2 SYDVKM. The CDR3 DNA is TGTGCCAGCACCCCACGGGACAGGGGGCCCGAGCAGTACTTC. Translation: CASTPRDRGPEQYF.

V and J are TRBV19 and TRBJ1-2; 7 bases are a match to TRBD1. CDR3 length: 11 amino acids. From germline, CDR1 is LNHDA and CDR2 SQIVND (reference sequence). V dropped 11 bases and J dropped 7; count of bases not matched to a gene: 7. The CDR3 DNA follows: TGTGCCCCTACAGGGGTCCCTGGCTACACCTTC. This sequence encodes CAPTGVPGYTF.

CDR3 region: CASSLSGGSYTDTQYF. The DNA of the CDR3 is TGTGCCAGCAGTTTATCTGGGGGCTCCTACACAGATACGCAGTATTTT. The chain couples TRBV27 to TRBJ2-3; D might be TRBD1 (6 bases). Germline CDR1 MNHEY, CDR2 SMNVEV (reference sequence). V was clipped by 0 bases and J by 2 bases, with 12 bases between them. This CDR3 has 16 residues.

Comments on this clone: The sample holds other DNA sequences that translate to the same CDR3. The rearrangement joins TRBV5-1 to TRBJ2-1; perhaps TRBD2 as D (6 bases). The V and J ends lost 0 bases and 0 bases respectively, with 10 bases between them. The CDR3 runs to 16 residues. Germline V lookup: CDR1 SGHRS, CDR2 YFSETQ. The CDR3 reads CASSLGGASSYNEQFF. CDR3 bases: TGCGCCAGCAGCTTGGGCGGGGCTAGCTCCTACAATGAGCAGTTCTTC.

The V and J genes are TRBV5-1 and TRBJ2-1, with 9 bases identical to TRBD1. With 0 bases clipped from V and 2 bases from J, the junction kept 6 bases outside the gene matches. Germline V lookup: CDR1 SGHRS, CDR2 YFSETQ. The CDR3 totals 17 residues. The CDR3, as DNA: TGCGCCAGCAGCTTGGGTGTTGGGACAGGGACCTACAATGAGCAGTTCTTC. Its protein product is CASSLGVGTGTYNEQFF. The full variable domain, with the rest looked up from reference TRBV5-1 and TRBJ2-1, is KAGVTQTPRYLIKTRGQQVTLSCSPISGHRSVSWYQQTPGQGLQFLFEYFSETQRNKGNFPGRFSGRQFSNSRSEMNVSTLELGDSALYLCASSLGVGTGTYNEQFFGPGTRLTVL.

The V gene is TRBV6-4, the J gene TRBJ2-3, with D hard to call. The V and J ends lost 0 bases and 0 bases respectively, with 10 bases between them. Germline lookup yields CDR1 MRHNA and CDR2 SNTAGT. The CDR3 is 16 residues long. CDR3 DNA sequence: TGTGCCAGCAGTGACTCCGTACATCCCAGCACAGATACGCAGTATTTT. This translates into CASSDSVHPSTDTQYF.

This clone was seen more than once but under ten times. This rearrangement joins TRBV27 to TRBJ2-7; D ambiguous. With 6 bases removed from V and 4 bases from J, the gap between germline ends came to 13 bases. This CDR3 has 13 residues. Germline CDR1 and CDR2: MNHEY and SMNVEV (reference sequence). The CDR3 protein is CASSPRLSYEQYF. CDR3 nucleotides: TGTGCCAGCAGCCCACGACTGTCTTACGAGCAGTACTTC.

J is TRBJ2-1 and V is TRBV9, with D tentatively TRBD2 (6 bases). Germline CDR1 reads SGDLS; CDR2 reads YYNGEE. Trimming took off 4 bases at V and 12 bases at J, with 26 bases between the two ends. The CDR3 is made up of 16 amino acids. CDR3 in amino acids: CASSPSSGTPSVAQFF. The CDR3 nucleotides are TGTGCCAGCAGCCCCTCCTCCGGGACTCCTTCAGTGGCGCAGTTCTTC.

This clone showed up just once. CDR3 DNA sequence: TGTGCCAGCAGTTACTCAGGCACCTCCTACGAGCAGTACTTC. Translated: CASSYSGTSYEQYF. The chain couples TRBV27 to TRBJ2-7; D is undetermined. Germline CDR1 reads MNHEY; CDR2 reads SMNVEV (reference sequence). Trimming shortened V by 4 bases and J by 0 bases, and 10 bases separated the two germline ends. The CDR3 sequence is 14 residues long.

V and J are TRBV27 and TRBJ2-3, with TRBD2 as a possible D gene (6 bases). CDR3 length: 16 amino acids. Germline V gene lookup returns CDR1 MNHEY and CDR2 SMNVEV (reference sequence). Trimming left V 2 bases short and J 2 bases short, with 14 bases between. CDR3 loop: CASSLNPGGATDTQYF. The CDR3, as DNA: TGTGCCAGCAGTTTAAATCCCGGGGGTGCCACAGATACGCAGTATTTT.

The CDR3 DNA reads TGTGCCAGCAGCTCAGGACAGCAAGAGACCCAGTACTTC. Protein sequence: CASSSGQQETQYF. The V gene is TRBV7-2, the J gene TRBJ2-5, with D perhaps TRBD1 (6 bases). In germline, CDR1 is SGHTA, CDR2 FQGNSA. V was shortened by 4 bases and J by 2 bases, with 8 bases between the two germline ends. This CDR3 has 13 amino acids.

V gene TRBV10-3 combines with J gene TRBJ1-1, with D unclear. In germline, CDR1 is ENHRY, CDR2 SYGVKD. This CDR3 comprises 16 residues. V lost 2 bases and J lost 2, with 15 bases in between. The chain's CDR3 is CAISELSFGENTEAFF. CDR3 DNA sequence: TGTGCCATCAGTGAGCTCTCATTCGGGGAAAACACTGAAGCTTTCTTT.

The chain employs TRBV28 and TRBJ1-1, with D uncertain. Trimming stripped 8 bases from V and 1 base from J, with 11 bases between. Germline CDR1 and CDR2: MDHEN and SYDVKM. The CDR3 totals 13 residues. This CDR3 is CASSFVRNTEAFF. The CDR3 DNA reads as TGTGCCAGCTCTTTCGTTAGGAACACTGAAGCTTTCTTT.

With regard to this clone: Other DNA sequences from this sample encode an identical CDR3 as well. The chain carries TRBV29-1 and TRBJ2-6, with a weak D call TRBD2 (5 bases). The CDR3 spans 14 residues. V was pared by 1 base and J by 4 bases, with 8 bases between. Germline assignment: CDR1 SQVTM and CDR2 ANQGSEA. CDR3 loop: CSVEGGSGANVLTF. In DNA, the CDR3 is TGCAGCGTTGAAGGAGGGTCCGGGGCCAACGTCCTGACTTTC. Combining the CDR3 with reference TRBV29-1 and TRBJ2-6 gives the whole variable domain SAVISQKPSRDICQRGTSLTIQCQVDSQVTMMFWYRQQPGQSLTLIATANQGSEATYESGFVIDKFPISRPNLTFSTLTVSNMSPEDSSIYLCSVEGGSGANVLTFGAGSRLTVL.

The V call is TRBV29-1, the J call TRBJ2-5; D unclear. Germline V gene lookup returns CDR1 SQVTM and CDR2 ANQGSEA. V lost 6 bases and J lost 2, with 7 bases in between. The CDR3 loop spans 11 amino acids. CDR3 residues: CSVVRQETQYF. The DNA of the CDR3 is TGCAGCGTGGTGCGACAAGAGACCCAGTACTTC. The whole variable domain, filled in from reference TRBV29-1 and TRBJ2-5, reads SAVISQKPSRDICQRGTSLTIQCQVDSQVTMMFWYRQQPGQSLTLIATANQGSEATYESGFVIDKFPISRPNLTFSTLTVSNMSPEDSSIYLCSVVRQETQYFGPGTRLLVL.

V and J are TRBV7-2 and TRBJ1-2; unclear D gene. The CDR3 has 11 amino acids. Trimming took 5 bases from V and 8 from J, leaving 9 bases between them. The germline gives CDR1 SGHTA, CDR2 FQGNSA. The CDR3 nucleotides are TGTGCCAGCAGCATAAACACGGGCTACACCTTC. This encodes CASSINTGYTF.

The chain is built from TRBV7-9 and TRBJ2-7, with TRBD2 as a possible D gene (5 bases). Trimming removed 0 bases from V and 6 bases from J, with 12 bases in between. The CDR3 is 14 amino acids. Germline CDR1 and CDR2: SEHNR and FQNEAQ (reference sequence). The CDR3 nucleotides read TGTGCCAGCAGCTTAGCGGGAGTTACGGCCGAGCAGTACTTC. It yields the protein CASSLAGVTAEQYF.

The rearrangement links TRBV5-6 to TRBJ2-7, with D possibly TRBD1 on 5 matching bases. The germline V and J ends were trimmed by 0 bases and 5 bases, with 9 bases remaining between them. CDR1 is SGHDT, CDR2 YYEEEE, per germline. The CDR3 covers 13 residues. CDR3 sequence reads: CASSLGRAHEQYF. The CDR3 DNA reads as TGTGCCAGCAGCTTGGGCAGGGCCCACGAGCAGTACTTC.

The J gene is TRBJ2-2, the V gene TRBV7-9, with 11 bases aligning to TRBD2. This CDR3 spans 16 amino acids. V was clipped by 5 bases and J by 4 bases; unmatched bases: 6. From germline, CDR1 is SEHNR and CDR2 FQNEAQ (reference sequence). The CDR3 bases are TGTGCCAGCAGCGCAGGGACTAGCGGCGGCACCGGGGAGCTGTTTTTT. Translation: CASSAGTSGGTGELFF.

The chain carries TRBV28 and TRBJ2-7; the match to TRBD2 covers 11 bases. This CDR3 is built from 16 residues. The ends lost 6 bases at V and 7 bases at J; junction bases unmatched: 14. Germline CDR1 is MDHEN and CDR2 is SYDVKM. CDR3 DNA: TGTGCCAGCAGCCATTCTACTAGCGGGAGACTTCGGGAGCAGTACTTC. Amino acids: CASSHSTSGRLREQYF.

This sequence joins TRBV27 and TRBJ2-5; perhaps TRBD2 as D (5 bases). The J call may be faulty, since TRBJ2-7 better matches the DNA end. The CDR3 extends over 14 amino acids. From germline, CDR1 is MNHEY and CDR2 SMNVEV (reference sequence). The CDR3, as DNA: TGTGCCAGCAGTTTTGCTAGCTCCCTCTACGAGCAGTACTTC. Encoded protein: CASSFASSLYEQYF.

This clone was counted a single time. This chain uses TRBV28 with TRBJ2-1; tentatively, D is TRBD2 (6 bases). The CDR3 has 16 residues. V was clipped by 2 bases and J by 7 bases, with 18 bases between them. Germline loops: CDR1 MDHEN, CDR2 SYDVKM. The CDR3 protein is CASSLPGRMRGNEQFF. In nucleotides, the CDR3 is TGTGCCAGCAGTTTACCGGGGAGGATGCGCGGGAATGAGCAGTTCTTC. Based on the CDR3 plus reference TRBV28 and TRBJ2-1, the full variable domain is DVKVTQSSRYLVKRTGEKVFLECVQDMDHENMFWYRQDPGLGLRLIYFSYDVKMKEKGDIPEGYSVSREKKERFSLILESASTNQTSMYLCASSLPGRMRGNEQFFGPGTRLTVL.

The rearrangement links TRBV5-1 to TRBJ1-1; D is possibly TRBD1 (6 bases). Germline CDR1 is SGHRS and CDR2 is YFSETQ. This CDR3 has 14 amino acids. V was shortened by 4 bases and J by 1 base, with 11 bases between the two germline ends. The CDR3 DNA reads TGCGCCAGCAGCCCGAGGGGGGGGAACACTGAAGCTTTCTTT. Translation: CASSPRGGNTEAFF.

Note on this clone: Other DNA sequences in the sample encode the same CDR3. This chain links TRBV6-5 with TRBJ2-7; D call uncertain. Per the germline V gene, CDR1 is MNHEY and CDR2 is SVGAGI. The V end lost 5 bases, the J end lost 3 bases, and 5 bases lay between the germline ends. The CDR3 runs to 11 residues. CDR3 sequence: CASSRGYEQYF. For the CDR3, the DNA is TGTGCCAGCAGTCGAGGCTACGAGCAGTACTTC.

The chain links TRBV11-3 to TRBJ2-1; perhaps TRBD2 as D (5 bases). V lost 4 bases and J 10 bases, leaving 8 bases between the germline ends. There are 11 residues in the CDR3. CDR1 and CDR2 (germline): SGHNT, YENEEA. The CDR3 region has the DNA TGTGCCAGCAGCTCCCGCGGGGAGCAGTTCTTC. This encodes CASSSRGEQFF.